This TCR beta chain was retrieved from a study of T cells after yellow fever vaccination. Study-wide findings and caveats: Researchers noted that a small share of clonotypes showed up in both CD4 and CD8 compartments. Most primary-vaccination clones recurred post-booster (just under 98% CD4, about 90% CD8). Abundant clonotypes from the bulk population could get into FACS-sorted repertoires as contaminants.

Many counts were recorded for this clonotype. What it recognizes is unknown. This CDR3 comprises 15 residues. CDR1 and CDR2 (germline): SGDLS, YYNGEE. Deletions cut 0 bases from V and 2 bases from J, with 11 bases between. A single record per CDR3 protein comes from TCRdb applying MiXCR to the 5' RACE reads. Found here are about 230,000 distinct CDR3 sequences, less than 7.5% of them singletons; the top ten hold roughly 1%. The sequencing used CD4+ T cells sorted from PBMCs, collected on the day of the yellow fever booster vaccination. The clonotype originates from a man aged 30 to 45 who received the YFV17D yellow fever vaccine. V and J are TRBV9 and TRBJ1-1, with D possibly TRBD1 on 5 matching bases. The CDR3 DNA sequence: TGTGCCAGCAGCGTAGTCCACAGGTATAACACTGAAGCTTTCTTT. Its protein is CASSVVHRYNTEAFF.